This passage covers 28 T cell receptor beta chains from one sample sequenced in a study of cytomegalovirus exposure and HLA in healthy donors. PCR amplification relied on 60 Vbeta primers (plus 13 Jbeta primers). The assay was immunoSEQ multiplex PCR, and TCRdb's table has in-frame clones only and misses some. This sample has more than 75,000 clones, with around four fifths found just once. Sequenced: PBMCs. These receptors were collected from a woman aged 45 to 65 in good health and CMV-seropositive.

This rearrangement joins TRBV2 to TRBJ2-2, with 9 bases aligning to TRBD2. The CDR3 contains 15 residues. Germline CDR1 and CDR2: SNHLY and FYNNEI. With 6 bases clipped from V and 0 bases from J, the junction kept 2 bases outside the gene matches. The DNA of the CDR3 is TGTGCCAGCAGGAGCGGGAGGACGAACACCGGGGAGCTGTTTTTT. Translated, it gives CASRSGRTNTGELFF. The full variable domain, rest sourced from reference TRBV2 and TRBJ2-2, is EPEVTQTPSHQVTQMGQEVILRCVPISNHLYFYWYRQILGQKVEFLVSFYNNEISEKSEIFDDQFSVERPDGSNFTLKIRSTKLEDSAMYFCASRSGRTNTGELFFGEGSRLTVL.

This chain links TRBV14 with TRBJ2-1, with 9 bases that match TRBD2. The CDR3 sequence is 16 residues long. V dropped 3 bases and J dropped 8; count of bases not matched to a gene: 11. Germline V gene lookup returns CDR1 SGHDN and CDR2 FVKESK. Here the CDR3 DNA reads TGTGCCAGCAGCCACCAAATAGCGGGAGCGGTCGATGAGCAGTTCTTC. Translated, it gives CASSHQIAGAVDEQFF.

The V and J genes are TRBV19 and TRBJ2-3; 11 bases are a match to TRBD1. The CDR3 spans 14 residues. J was trimmed by 3 bases and V by 5 bases; bases with no gene match: 1. The germline CDR1 and CDR2 sequences are LNHDA and SQIVND (reference sequence). CDR3 loop: CASSGQGATDTQYF. DNA for the CDR3: TGTGCCAGTAGTGGACAGGGGGCAACAGATACGCAGTATTTT.

This clone was counted only a few times. The V call is TRBV16, the J call TRBJ2-3, with TRBD1 matching over 9 bases. The CDR3 is made up of 15 amino acids. The germline CDR1 and CDR2 sequences are KGHSY and FQNENV. The trim removed 2 bases at V and 4 bases at J, leaving 4 bases unmatched. CDR3 in amino acids: CASSQRDRGADTQYF. CDR3 DNA: TGTGCCAGCAGCCAACGAGACAGGGGGGCAGATACGCAGTATTTT.

There are a few counts of this clone. The rearrangement joins TRBV29-1 to TRBJ2-7; 12 nucleotides align to TRBD2. This CDR3 comprises 16 residues. Germline-derived CDR1 and CDR2 are SQVTM and ANQGSEA. Germline trimming cut 0 bases from V and 2 bases from J; bases unmatched to any gene: 5. The CDR3 loop reads CSVEEGLAGTAYEQYF. DNA for the CDR3: TGCAGCGTTGAAGAAGGACTAGCGGGGACGGCCTACGAGCAGTACTTC.

This clone was counted only a few times. This chain joins TRBV6-1 and TRBJ2-7; D may be TRBD1 (6 bases). The CDR3 is made up of 16 amino acids. Germline assignment: CDR1 MNHNS and CDR2 SASEGT. The V gene lost 2 bases and the J gene lost 4 bases, with 18 bases spanning the gap. CDR3 nucleotide sequence: TGTGCCAGCAGTGAAATATTAGGCAGGGGCCCTTACGAGCAGTACTTC. The encoded protein is CASSEILGRGPYEQYF.

This clone was recorded only once. This rearrangement joins TRBV7-8 to TRBJ1-5, with D unresolved. CDR1 and CDR2 (germline): SGHVS, FQNEAQ. V lost 0 bases, J lost 4 bases, and 10 bases lay in between. The CDR3 is 15 amino acids. CDR3 in DNA: TGTGCCAGCAGCTTAGCCGGGATTCGGAATCAGCCCCAGCATTTT. As protein: CASSLAGIRNQPQHF.

The chain couples TRBV14 to TRBJ2-7; TRBD1 aligns across 9 bases. The V gene's germline CDR1 is SGHDN and CDR2 FVKESK. The junction had 3 bases not matched to a gene; V was cut back by 5 bases and J by 4 bases. CDR3 length: 13 residues. The CDR3 loop reads CASSYRGLYEQYF. CDR3 bases: TGTGCCAGCAGCTACAGGGGGCTGTACGAGCAGTACTTC. The variable domain in full, completed from reference TRBV14 and TRBJ2-7, reads EAGVTQFPSHSVIEKGQTVTLRCDPISGHDNLYWYRRVMGKEIKFLLHFVKESKQDESGMPNNRFLAERTGGTYSTLKVQPAELEDSGVYFCASSYRGLYEQYFGPGTRLTVT.

This chain links TRBV9 with TRBJ2-6; D possibly corresponds to TRBD1 (6 bases). The V gene lost 0 bases and the J gene lost 0 bases, with 13 bases spanning the gap. Germline CDR1 and CDR2: SGDLS and YYNGEE. The CDR3 has 18 amino acids. CDR3 nucleotide sequence: TGTGCCAGCAGCGTAGTTACAGGGACATTCTCTGGGGCCAACGTCCTGACTTTC. Its protein product is CASSVVTGTFSGANVLTF. The complete variable domain, with remaining parts taken from reference TRBV9 and TRBJ2-6, reads DSGVTQTPKHLITATGQRVTLRCSPRSGDLSVYWYQQSLDQGLQFLIQYYNGEERAKGNILERFSAQQFPDLHSELNLSSLELGDSALYFCASSVVTGTFSGANVLTFGAGSRLTVL.

The V call is TRBV19, the J call TRBJ2-7, with 9 bases lining up with TRBD1. Losses at the gene ends were 8 bases for V and 2 bases for J; bases not matched to a gene: 7. The V gene's germline CDR1 is LNHDA and CDR2 SQIVND (reference sequence). This CDR3 comprises 14 residues. The chain's CDR3 is CASEGGQGTYEQYF. The CDR3 DNA follows: TGTGCCAGTGAAGGAGGACAGGGGACCTACGAGCAGTACTTC.

The chain combines TRBV6-1 with TRBJ2-7, with D perhaps TRBD1 (5 bases). CDR1 is MNHNS and CDR2 is SASEGT in the germline V gene. The CDR3 extends over 14 amino acids. V was cut by 2 bases and J by 2 bases, with 10 bases left in between. For the CDR3, the DNA is TGTGCCAGCAGTGAATTTCAGGGCCCCTACGAGCAGTACTTC. Its protein is CASSEFQGPYEQYF.

This clone has only a few counts. This chain connects TRBV15 to TRBJ2-1; tentatively, D is TRBD1 (5 bases). V was cut by 7 bases and J by 6 bases, with 16 bases left in between. The CDR3 totals 14 residues. Germline V lookup: CDR1 LNHNV, CDR2 YYDKDF (reference sequence). The CDR3 nucleotides are TGTGCCACCAAAGGGGCTAGTATAGTCAATGAGCAGTTCTTC. Translating it yields CATKGASIVNEQFF.

As concerns this clone: One junction end does not reproduce the germline sequence, and a read error may be involved. The gene calls are TRBV28 and TRBJ2-4; a weak D match, TRBD1 (6 bases). The length of the CDR3 is 12 residues. Germline assignment: CDR1 MDHEN and CDR2 SYDVKM. CDR3 sequence reads: CASSTGQSSPLF. CDR3 DNA: TGTGCCAGCTCTACGGGACAAAGTTCGCCCCTGTTC.

This clone showed up just a few times. CDR3 DNA: TGTGCCAGCAGCTTCTTCTCTGGAAACACCATATATTTT. Amino acids: CASSFFSGNTIYF. The chain carries TRBV14 and TRBJ1-3; D is unresolved. Germline V lookup: CDR1 SGHDN, CDR2 FVKESK. There are 13 residues in the CDR3. Between the trimmed V and J ends, which lost 5 bases and 0 bases, there was a span of 5 bases. Drawing the rest from reference TRBV14 and TRBJ1-3, the complete variable domain is EAGVTQFPSHSVIEKGQTVTLRCDPISGHDNLYWYRRVMGKEIKFLLHFVKESKQDESGMPNNRFLAERTGGTYSTLKVQPAELEDSGVYFCASSFFSGNTIYFGEGSWLTVV.

The rearrangement links TRBV7-9 to TRBJ2-7, with a weak D call TRBD1 (5 bases). Between the trimmed V and J ends, which lost 4 bases and 0 bases, there was a span of 16 bases. The CDR3 runs to 16 residues. The germline CDR1 and CDR2 sequences are SEHNR and FQNEAQ (reference sequence). In DNA form, the CDR3 reads TGTGCCAGCAGCTCCCGACAGTGGATAAGCTCCTACGAGCAGTACTTC. It is translated as CASSSRQWISSYEQYF.

Comment on this clone: One end of the junction varies from germline; a read error may be responsible. This chain uses TRBV7-7 with TRBJ2-5; 7 nucleotides align to TRBD1. Germline loops: CDR1 SSHAT, CDR2 FNYEAQ (reference sequence). This CDR3 spans 14 amino acids. DNA of the CDR3: TGTGCTAGCAGCCTGACAGGGTTACAAGAGACCCAGTACTTC. Translation gives CASSLTGLQETQYF.

This clone was seen a handful of times. V gene TRBV18 combines with J gene TRBJ2-1; 12 bases map to TRBD1. CDR3 length equals 19 residues. The V gene's germline CDR1 is KGHSH and CDR2 LQKENI. Trimming took 0 bases from V and 1 from J; bases not matched to a gene: 7. CDR3: CASSPPRGQGAGSYNEQFF. As DNA, the CDR3 is TGTGCCAGCTCACCACCCCGGGGACAGGGGGCGGGATCCTACAATGAGCAGTTCTTC.

The J gene is TRBJ1-1, the V gene TRBV5-1; 8 bases are a match to TRBD1. V lost 3 bases, J lost 4 bases, and 8 bases stayed unmatched. Looked up from germline, CDR1 is SGHRS and CDR2 is YFSETQ. The CDR3 is made up of 15 amino acids. As DNA, the CDR3 is TGCGCCAGCAGCTCCAGGACAGGGAGGGGCACTGAAGCTTTCTTT. Amino acid sequence: CASSSRTGRGTEAFF.

The rearrangement uses TRBV28 and TRBJ1-2; D gene unclear. Germline V gene lookup returns CDR1 MDHEN and CDR2 SYDVKM. Trimming removed 7 bases from V and 9 bases from J, with 6 bases in between. CDR3 length: 9 residues. The CDR3 loop reads CASTLCYTF. The CDR3 region has the DNA TGTGCCAGCACCCTCTGCTACACCTTC.

This clone was seen more than once but under ten times. The chain employs TRBV11-2 and TRBJ1-1; the match to TRBD1 covers 7 bases. Germline V gene sequence: CDR1 SGHAT, CDR2 FQNNGV. After removal of 4 bases from V and 10 bases from J, the junction contained 12 bases not matched to a gene. This CDR3 contains 14 residues. The CDR3 nucleotides are TGTGCCAGCAGCTCCACCTCGACAGGGCTCGGAGCTTTCTTT. This sequence encodes CASSSTSTGLGAFF.

V usage is TRBV5-1 and J usage is TRBJ2-1; 7 positions match TRBD2. J was trimmed by 4 bases and V by 5 bases; bases with no gene match: 18. Germline V gene data show CDR1 as SGHRS and CDR2 as YFSETQ. CDR3 size: 18 residues. CDR3 loop: CASSFKSGTSSGYNEQFF. The CDR3 region has the DNA TGCGCCAGCAGTTTCAAAAGCGGGACCTCATCCGGTTACAATGAGCAGTTCTTC.

This rearrangement joins TRBV18 to TRBJ2-7; D call uncertain. The CDR3 loop spans 13 amino acids. Germline assignment: CDR1 KGHSH and CDR2 LQKENI. V was shortened by 2 bases and J by 3 bases, with 8 bases between the two germline ends. For the CDR3, the DNA is TGTGCCAGCTCACCAGCCGGTGGCTACGAGCAGTACTTC. Translation: CASSPAGGYEQYF. Looking up the rest from reference TRBV18 and TRBJ2-7 gives the full variable domain: NAGVMQNPRHLVRRRGQEARLRCSPMKGHSHVYWYRQLPEEGLKFMVYLQKENIIDESGMPKERFSAEFPKEGPSILRIQQVVRGDSAAYFCASSPAGGYEQYFGPGTRLTVT.

This clone occurred once. The V gene is TRBV28, the J gene TRBJ1-3, with 7 bases matching TRBD1. The trim removed 2 bases at V and 0 bases at J, leaving 4 bases unmatched. The CDR3 totals 16 residues. CDR1 and CDR2 (germline): MDHEN, SYDVKM. Written as DNA, the CDR3 is TGTGCCAGCAGTTTACGTCGACAGGGCTCTGGAAACACCATATATTTT. As protein: CASSLRRQGSGNTIYF. The variable domain in full, with the rest retrieved from reference TRBV28 and TRBJ1-3, is DVKVTQSSRYLVKRTGEKVFLECVQDMDHENMFWYRQDPGLGLRLIYFSYDVKMKEKGDIPEGYSVSREKKERFSLILESASTNQTSMYLCASSLRRQGSGNTIYFGEGSWLTVV.

In DNA form, the CDR3 reads TGTGCCAGCAGCTTGGCCGTAGCCACGAATCAGCCCCAGCATTTT. Its translation: CASSLAVATNQPQHF. This chain links TRBV5-6 with TRBJ1-5; no reliable D call. Germline V gene lookup returns CDR1 SGHDT and CDR2 YYEEEE. V lost 0 bases and J 4 bases, leaving 11 bases between the germline ends. The CDR3 consists of 15 residues.

The J gene is TRBJ2-1, the V gene TRBV2, with 7 positions matching TRBD2. The CDR3 runs 16 residues. The V and J ends lost 7 bases and 8 bases, in that order; junction bases with no gene match: 17. Per germline, CDR1 SNHLY and CDR2 FYNNEI. The CDR3 protein is CASTPLTSAPRDEQFF. The CDR3 coding sequence is TGTGCCAGCACCCCCCTAACTAGCGCCCCCCGCGATGAGCAGTTCTTC.

The V gene is TRBV6-1, the J gene TRBJ1-2; 9 nucleotides line up with TRBD1. Germline loops: CDR1 MNHNS, CDR2 SASEGT. This CDR3 has 15 residues. The V gene end was trimmed by 5 bases and the J gene end by 7 bases; junction bases not matched to a gene: 11. The CDR3 reads CASSRKRTGDGGYTF. As DNA, the CDR3 is TGTGCCAGCAGTAGGAAGAGGACAGGGGACGGTGGCTACACCTTC.

This clone was seen a handful of times. The chain has TRBV5-5 and TRBJ2-7, with D possibly being TRBD1 (7 bases). This CDR3 spans 16 amino acids. CDR1 is SGHKS, CDR2 YYEKEE, per germline (reference sequence). V dropped 0 bases and J dropped 1 base, with 14 bases sitting between them. CDR3 sequence (DNA): TGTGCCAGCAGCTTGGTTGCGGGACAGTTTTCCTACGAGCAGTACTTC. It codes for CASSLVAGQFSYEQYF. The full variable domain, completed using reference TRBV5-5 and TRBJ2-7, is DAGVTQSPTHLIKTRGQQVTLRCSPISGHKSVSWYQQVLGQGPQFIFQYYEKEERGRGNFPDRFSARQFPNYSSELNVNALLLGDSALYLCASSLVAGQFSYEQYFGPGTRLTVT.

The J gene is TRBJ1-1, the V gene TRBV4-2; 9 positions agree with TRBD1. V shed 4 bases, J shed 0 bases, and the junction held 3 bases outside the gene matches. The CDR3 sequence is 15 residues long. Germline V gene sequence: CDR1 LGHNA, CDR2 YNFKEQ. The CDR3 bases are TGTGCCAGCAGCCTCGGACAGGGGATGAACACTGAAGCTTTCTTT. As protein: CASSLGQGMNTEAFF.